This record covers a single T cell receptor (beta chain). What it binds is unknown. The data were obtained in a study of Tregs in tolerant kidney transplant recipients. Study observations and caveats: Tregs expanded with activated donor B cells seemed most donor-specific. No direct test of biological reproducibility was done here.

This CDR3 spans 15 amino acids. The V gene end was trimmed by 1 base and the J gene end by 5 bases; junction bases not matched to a gene: 6. Germline V CDR1 and CDR2: SEHNR, FQNEAQ (reference sequence). TCRdb keeps only in-frame clones here, not all; method: immunoSEQ multiplex PCR. The data show 100,000 to 150,000 clones, with 92% seen just once and more than 0.45% held by the top ten. Unstimulated Tregs (CD4+CD25+CD127-) and CD4+CD25- non-Tregs were sorted from PBMCs. V gene TRBV7-9 combines with J gene TRBJ2-7; 9 bases map to TRBD1. Sequencing was done on a sample of CD4+ T cells from blood. This receptor was identified in a human donor in good health. The CDR3 region is CASSLGGTGSDEQYF. CDR3 nucleotides: TGTGCCAGCAGCTTAGGCGGGACAGGGAGCGACGAGCAGTACTTC.